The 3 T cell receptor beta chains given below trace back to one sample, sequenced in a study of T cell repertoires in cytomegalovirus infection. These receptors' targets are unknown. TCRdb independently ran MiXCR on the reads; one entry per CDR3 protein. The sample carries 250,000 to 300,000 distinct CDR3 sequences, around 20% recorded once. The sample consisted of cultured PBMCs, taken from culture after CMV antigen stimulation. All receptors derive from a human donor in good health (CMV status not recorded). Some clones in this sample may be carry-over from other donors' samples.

CDR3 residues: CASSVRLDTGELFF. In DNA form, the CDR3 reads TGTGCCAGCAGCGTACGATTGGACACCGGGGAGCTGTTTTTT. The chain links TRBV9 to TRBJ2-2, with D unclear. The CDR3 is made up of 14 amino acids. Trimming took off 1 base at V and 3 bases at J, with 7 bases between the two ends. Per germline, CDR1 SGDLS and CDR2 YYNGEE.

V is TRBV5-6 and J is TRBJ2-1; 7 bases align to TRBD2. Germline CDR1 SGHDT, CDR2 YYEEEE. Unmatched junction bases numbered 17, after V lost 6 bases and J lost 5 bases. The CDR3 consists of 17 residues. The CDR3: CASTLRGGGSLNNEQFF. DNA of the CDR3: TGTGCCAGCACCCTGAGAGGCGGCGGGAGTTTGAACAATGAGCAGTTCTTC. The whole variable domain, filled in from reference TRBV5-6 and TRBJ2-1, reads DAGVTQSPTHLIKTRGQQVTLRCSPKSGHDTVSWYQQALGQGPQFIFQYYEEEERQRGNFPDRFSGHQFPNYSSELNVNALLLGDSALYLCASTLRGGGSLNNEQFFGPGTRLTVL.

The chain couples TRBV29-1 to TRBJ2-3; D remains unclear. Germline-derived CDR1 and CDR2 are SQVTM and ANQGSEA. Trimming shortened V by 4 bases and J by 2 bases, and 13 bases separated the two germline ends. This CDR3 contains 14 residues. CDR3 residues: CSVARLGATDTQYF. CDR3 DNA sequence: TGCAGCGTTGCCAGGCTTGGAGCCACAGATACGCAGTATTTT.